The rows below give T cell receptor beta chains drawn from one sample of a study of shared clonotypes between healthy human individuals. Clones were sequenced by immunoSEQ multiplex PCR, and TCRdb holds only the in-frame ones, with some missing. The table has under 850,000 clones, 90% to 95% seen once. Specimen: naive CD8+ T cells sorted from blood. The origin of the receptors is a man aged 25 to 40 in good health. CDR3s include the opening cysteine and the closing phenylalanine or tryptophan. A D gene is named only where the DNA matches it firmly. The size entry is marked missing in some rows and otherwise reads once, few, many or a size class.

J gene	clone size	V gene	D gene	CDR3 DNA	CDR3 protein
TRBJ2-7	.	TRBV4-3	.	TGCGCCAGCAGCCAAGATTCGGCAGCGTGGGGCGAGCAGTACTTC	CASSQDSAAWGEQYF
TRBJ1-2	.	TRBV7-9	TRBD1	TGTGCCAGCAGCCCCAGAGACAGGGAACATGGCTACACCTTC	CASSPRDREHGYTF
TRBJ2-7	.	TRBV6-1	TRBD1	TGTGCCAGCACTTTCAGACAGGGGAGTAGCTACGAGCAGTACTTC	CASTFRQGSSYEQYF
TRBJ2-3	.	TRBV7-6	.	TGTGCCAGCAGCTTTTCCGGGGCCAGGGGTGGCACAGATACGCAGTATTTT	CASSFSGARGGTDTQYF
TRBJ2-3	.	TRBV5-4	TRBD2	TGTGCCAGCAGCACGGGACTAGCTGTTACAGATACGCAGTATTTT	CASSTGLAVTDTQYF
TRBJ1-2	.	TRBV15	.	TGTGCCACCAGCAGAGATCCCTCCCCGACTTCCTATGGCTACACCTTC	CATSRDPSPTSYGYTF
TRBJ1-5	.	TRBV20-1	.	TGCAGCTGCGGGGTCGGCCAGCCCCAGCATTTT	CSCGVGQPQHF
TRBJ2-3	.	TRBV7-6	.	TGTGCCAGCAGCCCGAGATGGGCAGATACGCAGTATTTT	CASSPRWADTQYF
TRBJ1-2	.	TRBV2	.	TGTGCCAGCAGGGGGAGGTCAGTCACCTTC	CASRGRSVTF
TRBJ2-2	.	TRBV7-2	.	TGTGCCAGCAGCTTAAACGGGGACACCGGGGAGCTGTTTTTT	CASSLNGDTGELFF
TRBJ1-4	.	TRBV4-1	.	TGCGCCAGCAGCCAGGGGGGATGGCAGGGTGGAATACAGTTTTTT	CASSQGGWQGGIQFF
TRBJ2-7	.	TRBV6-5	TRBD2	TGTGCCAGCAGTTACGGGACTAGCGCCTACGAGCAGTACTTC	CASSYGTSAYEQYF
TRBJ2-7	.	TRBV27	TRBD1	TGTGCCAGCAGTTCCCGGGACAGTGGTACCTACGAGCAGTACTTC	CASSSRDSGTYEQYF
TRBJ2-7	.	TRBV6-5	.	TGTGCCACATCCCGGACTACCTACGAGCAGTACTTC	CATSRTTYEQYF
TRBJ2-1	.	TRBV28	.	TGTGCCAGCAGCATTAGGGGTTTTGGGATGTACAATGAGCAGTTCTTC	CASSIRGFGMYNEQFF
TRBJ1-5	.	TRBV7-9	.	TGTGCCAGCAGCGAATCAGGGTTGGGCAATCAGCCCCAGCATTTT	CASSESGLGNQPQHF
TRBJ2-2	.	TRBV28	TRBD2	TGTGCCAGCAGTCCCCGGGGAGGGAATTATACCGGGGAGCTGTTTTTT	CASSPRGGNYTGELFF
TRBJ1-2	.	TRBV7-8	.	TGTGCCAGCAGCTTAGAAGTCGCCCCTAACTATGGCTACACCTTC	CASSLEVAPNYGYTF
TRBJ2-7	.	TRBV27	.	TGTGCCAGCAGTTTTAATTCACGGGAGTTTACCTACGAGCAGTACTTC	CASSFNSREFTYEQYF
TRBJ2-7	.	TRBV7-2	.	TGTGCCAGCAGCTTGGGCTCCTACGAGCAGTACTTC	CASSLGSYEQYF
TRBJ1-2	.	TRBV7-9	.	TGTGCCAGCAGCTCCTCCGGGATCCTAAATGGCTACACCTTC	CASSSSGILNGYTF
TRBJ2-5	.	TRBV27	.	TGTGCCAGCAGTTTATCGGCCAGCCCGGCCGCGGAGACCCAGTACTTC	CASSLSASPAAETQYF
TRBJ1-5	few	TRBV25-1	.	TGTGCCAGCAGTGAGGGGACGTCGCCCCAGCATTTT	CASSEGTSPQHF
TRBJ2-5	.	TRBV9	TRBD1	TGTGCCAGCAGCGCGCCGACAGGGGGCTGGGAGACCCAGTACTTC	CASSAPTGGWETQYF
TRBJ1-4	.	TRBV30	.	TGTGCCTGGAGTGTGGAACGGGGGGGTAAACTGTTTTTT	CAWSVERGGKLFF
TRBJ2-2	once	TRBV7-9	TRBD2	TGTGCCAGCAGCTTAGGTGCGAGCGGGAGGGCCAGGGGGCTGTTTTTT	CASSLGASGRARGLFF
TRBJ2-7	.	TRBV29-1	TRBD2	TGCAGCGTGCGGACTAGCGGGAGGTACGAGCAGTACTTC	CSVRTSGRYEQYF
TRBJ2-7	.	TRBV11-3	.	TGTGCCAGCAGCTTAGAGGGGAGAACCTACGAGCAGTACTTC	CASSLEGRTYEQYF
TRBJ1-5	.	TRBV28	.	TGTGCCAGCAAGCGACGGAATAGCAATCAGCCCCAGCATTTT	CASKRRNSNQPQHF
TRBJ2-1	.	TRBV18	TRBD2	TGTGCCAGCTCACCGGCGTTAGCGGGACGGGATGAGCAGTTCTTC	CASSPALAGRDEQFF
TRBJ2-3	.	TRBV11-2	TRBD2	TGTGCCAGCAGCTTAGATCGATTTCTCCCGCGGAACGGGAGGCCAGATACGCAGTATTTT	CASSLDRFLPRNGRPDTQYF
TRBJ2-3	.	TRBV11-1	.	TGTGCCAGCAGCTCCGACCCCGGGACTAGCACAGATACGCAGTATTTT	CASSSDPGTSTDTQYF
TRBJ2-4	.	TRBV9	.	TGTGCCAGCAGCCCCACTGGGGGGGCCAAAAACATTCAGTACTTC	CASSPTGGAKNIQYF
TRBJ2-1	.	TRBV5-4	.	TGTGCCAGCAGCTGGGGGAGCAATGAGCAGTTCTTC	CASSWGSNEQFF
TRBJ2-7	few	TRBV2	.	TGTGCCAGCATAGGAGACTTCACCTACGAGCAGTACTTC	CASIGDFTYEQYF
TRBJ2-7	.	TRBV5-1	TRBD2	TGCGCCAGCAGCTCGGGGACTAGCGGGCGGGCATACGAGCAGTACTTC	CASSSGTSGRAYEQYF
TRBJ2-7	.	TRBV11-2	TRBD1	TGTGCCAGCAGCCCTCACCCCTCCCCCGGACAGGAGAGCTACGAGCAGTACTTC	CASSPHPSPGQESYEQYF
TRBJ2-1	.	TRBV18	.	TGTGCCAGCTCACCACTGGGGACACTGGGTAATGAGCAGTTCTTC	CASSPLGTLGNEQFF
TRBJ1-1	.	TRBV4-1	.	TGCGCCAGCAGCCAAGAAGAATGGGGCTTAGAAGCTTTCTTT	CASSQEEWGLEAFF
TRBJ2-3	.	TRBV28	.	TGTGCCGCACGGAGGGGGTCAGGCACAGATACGCAGTATTTT	CAARRGSGTDTQYF
TRBJ2-7	.	TRBV10-3	.	TGTGCCATCAGTGATGGTTACGAGCAGTACTTC	CAISDGYEQYF
TRBJ2-7	.	TRBV11-2	TRBD2	TGTGCCAGCAGCTTAGATAGCGGGACCCTCTACGAGCAGTACTTC	CASSLDSGTLYEQYF
TRBJ2-1	.	TRBV11-2	.	TGTGCCAGCAGCTTAGATCGAGCGGGCCGCTCCTACAATGAGCAGTTCTTC	CASSLDRAGRSYNEQFF
TRBJ2-7	.	TRBV28	.	TGTGCCAGCAGGGCTTCACAGGCAAACACCTACGAGCAGTACTTC	CASRASQANTYEQYF
TRBJ2-2	.	TRBV5-5	.	TGTGCCAGCAGCCCCTCCCCCCCGACCGGGGAGCTGTTTTTT	CASSPSPPTGELFF
TRBJ2-7	.	TRBV6-5	.	TGTGCCAGCAGTTACTCGGGGGGCAGGTACGAGCAGTACTTC	CASSYSGGRYEQYF
TRBJ1-1	.	TRBV7-8	.	TGTGCCAGCAGCTTAAACGTAATGAACACTGAAGCTTTCTTT	CASSLNVMNTEAFF
TRBJ2-7	.	TRBV15	.	TGTGCCACCAGCAGAGTTGCGGACTCATCCTACGAGCAGTACTTC	CATSRVADSSYEQYF